This T cell receptor beta chain is from a study of response to subunit inactivated influenza vaccine. Whole-study findings and limits: After each seasonal influenza vaccination, few new T cells are recruited, the authors suggested.

Comment on this clonotype: Its specificity is not known.

TCRdb ran MiXCR on the RT-PCR reads and lists one entry per CDR3 protein. The sample comprises around 190,000 distinct CDR3 sequences, about 9% of which are singletons, and about 11% rests with the top ten. Germline-derived CDR1 and CDR2 are SGHRS and YFSETQ. With V trimmed by 0 bases and J by 7 bases, 4 bases remained unmatched. There are 14 residues in the CDR3. The chain links TRBV5-1 to TRBJ1-2, with 9 bases identical to TRBD1. The sample here was non-naive T cells sorted from PBMCs, taken on the day of vaccination. This clonotype originated in a man aged 50 to 59 who received an inactivated influenza vaccine. The CDR3 region is CASSLDRGHGGYTF. DNA for the CDR3: TGCGCCAGCAGCTTGGACAGGGGGCATGGTGGCTACACCTTC.